One and the same sample provided the 6 T cell receptor beta chains below, sequenced in a study of cytomegalovirus exposure and HLA in healthy donors. Here immunoSEQ multiplex PCR was the method, and the copy in TCRdb shows in-frame clones only, minus some. Of about 62,000 clones listed, approximately 95% were seen once; the top ten hold around 7%. Specimen: PBMCs. The receptors here all came from a woman between 18 and 30 years old in good health and CMV-seropositive.

V is TRBV28 and J is TRBJ2-6, with 8 bases aligning to TRBD1. Germline CDR1 is MDHEN and CDR2 is SYDVKM. V shed 6 bases, J shed 3 bases, and the junction held 16 bases outside the gene matches. The CDR3 extends over 19 amino acids. The CDR3 DNA follows: TGTGCCAGCAGGCAGGGGGCGGAAAGGCTTACTGGTGGGGCCAACGTCCTGACTTTC. Protein: CASRQGAERLTGGANVLTF.

V gene TRBV19 combines with J gene TRBJ1-5; possible D gene TRBD1, 6 bases. The CDR3 runs 15 residues. Trimming took off 3 bases at V and 2 bases at J, with 11 bases between the two ends. From germline, CDR1 is LNHDA and CDR2 SQIVND (reference sequence). The chain's CDR3 is CASSIFRGGNQPQHF. DNA of the CDR3: TGTGCCAGTAGTATCTTCAGGGGTGGCAATCAGCCCCAGCATTTT.

The chain uses TRBV4-1 and TRBJ2-1, with 7 bases lining up with TRBD1. This CDR3 is built from 15 residues. The germline CDR1 and CDR2 sequences are MGHRA and YSYEKL. J lost 2 bases, V lost 4 bases, and 5 bases had no gene match. CDR3 amino acids: CASSPRGPTYNEQFF. In nucleotides, the CDR3 is TGCGCCAGCAGCCCTAGGGGGCCTACCTACAATGAGCAGTTCTTC.

The chain uses TRBV5-1 and TRBJ2-3, with D tentatively TRBD1 (6 bases). The germline V gene has CDR1 SGHRS and CDR2 YFSETQ. Trimming removed 3 bases at V and 2 bases at J, with 10 bases between. This CDR3 is built from 14 residues. The DNA of the CDR3 is TGCGCCAGCAGCTCCGGACAGTACACAGATACGCAGTATTTT. It specifies CASSSGQYTDTQYF.

The chain links TRBV28 to TRBJ2-7; tentatively, D is TRBD2 (7 bases). The CDR3 is made up of 13 amino acids. V was shortened by 8 bases and J by 1 base, with 12 bases between the two germline ends. Per the germline V gene, CDR1 is MDHEN and CDR2 is SYDVKM. CDR3 protein: CASWGGRSYEQYF. The CDR3 DNA follows: TGTGCCAGCTGGGGGGGCCGTTCCTACGAGCAGTACTTC.

The count of this clone is one. This chain uses TRBV6-5 with TRBJ1-2; TRBD1 matches at 10 bases. Germline-derived CDR1 and CDR2 are MNHEY and SVGAGI. V lost 6 bases and J lost 2; bases outside the gene matches: 3. The CDR3 is 14 amino acids. CDR3 coding DNA: TGTGCCAGCAGAAGGACAGGGGGAAACTATGGCTACACCTTC. Amino acid sequence: CASRRTGGNYGYTF.